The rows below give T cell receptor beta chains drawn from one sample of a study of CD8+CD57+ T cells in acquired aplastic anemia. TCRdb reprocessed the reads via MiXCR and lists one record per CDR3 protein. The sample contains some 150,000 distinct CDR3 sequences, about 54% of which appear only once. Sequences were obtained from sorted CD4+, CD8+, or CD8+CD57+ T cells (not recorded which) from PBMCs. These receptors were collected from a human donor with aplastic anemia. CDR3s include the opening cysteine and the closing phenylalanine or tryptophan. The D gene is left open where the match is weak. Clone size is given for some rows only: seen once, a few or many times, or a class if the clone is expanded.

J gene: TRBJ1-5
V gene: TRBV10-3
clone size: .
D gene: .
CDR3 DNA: TGTGCCATCAGTGAAGGAGGGCTCAGCAATCAGCCCCAGCATTTT
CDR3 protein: CAISEGGLSNQPQHF

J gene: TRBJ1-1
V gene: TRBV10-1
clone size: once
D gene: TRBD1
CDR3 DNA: TGCGCCAGCAATGCAGGGGGCACTGAAGCTTTCTTT
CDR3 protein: CASNAGGTEAFF

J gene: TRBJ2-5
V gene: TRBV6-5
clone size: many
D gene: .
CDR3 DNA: TGTGCCAGCAGTTCCTCCCGAGAGACCCAGTACTTC
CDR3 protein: CASSSSRETQYF

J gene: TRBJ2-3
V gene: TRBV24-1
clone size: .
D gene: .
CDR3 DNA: TGTGCCACCAGTGACTCAATCCACCCTAGCCGCATGCAGTATTTT
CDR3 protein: CATSDSIHPSRMQYF

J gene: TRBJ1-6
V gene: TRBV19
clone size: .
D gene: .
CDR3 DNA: TGTGCCAGTAGTATTAATCCCAATTCACCCCTCCACTTT
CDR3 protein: CASSINPNSPLHF

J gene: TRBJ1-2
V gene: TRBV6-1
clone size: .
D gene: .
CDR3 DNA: TGTGCCAGCAGTGAAGGGGCAGGGGCAAACTATGGCTACACCTTC
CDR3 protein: CASSEGAGANYGYTF

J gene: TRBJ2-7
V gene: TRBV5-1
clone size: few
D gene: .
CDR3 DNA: TGCGCCAGCAGCTCCCGACAGACTGATCTTGAGCAGTACTTC
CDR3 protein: CASSSRQTDLEQYF

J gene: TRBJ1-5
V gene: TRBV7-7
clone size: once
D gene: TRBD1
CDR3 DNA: TGTGCTAGCAGCTCGGCGGGACAGCTCCAGCCCCAGCATTTT
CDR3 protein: CASSSAGQLQPQHF

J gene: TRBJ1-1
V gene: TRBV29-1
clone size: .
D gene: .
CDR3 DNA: TGCAGCGGTACCTCGCAGGGGACCGAAGCTTTCTTT
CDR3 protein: CSGTSQGTEAFF

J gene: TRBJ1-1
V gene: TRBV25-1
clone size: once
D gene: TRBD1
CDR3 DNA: TGTGCCAGCAGTGAATTGGGGACAGGGGTACGTACTGAAGCTTTCTTT
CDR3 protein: CASSELGTGVRTEAFF

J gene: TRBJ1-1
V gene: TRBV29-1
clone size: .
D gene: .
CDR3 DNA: TGCAGCGTTACCAGGTCGAACACTGAAGCTTTCTTT
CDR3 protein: CSVTRSNTEAFF

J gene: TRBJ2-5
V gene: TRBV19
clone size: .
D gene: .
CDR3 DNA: TGTGCCAGTAGTCCATGGGCCAGTTGGGGGGAGACCCAGTACTTC
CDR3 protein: CASSPWASWGETQYF

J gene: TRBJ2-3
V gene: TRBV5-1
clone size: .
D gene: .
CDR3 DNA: TGCGCCAGCAGCTTGTTCGGTAGCGGAAACCTGGGAGGAGATACGCAGTATTTT
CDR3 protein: CASSLFGSGNLGGDTQYF

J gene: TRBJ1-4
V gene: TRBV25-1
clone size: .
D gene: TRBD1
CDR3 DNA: TGTGCCAGCAGTGGGTCGACACAGGGGACTAATGAAAAACTGTTTTTT
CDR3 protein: CASSGSTQGTNEKLFF

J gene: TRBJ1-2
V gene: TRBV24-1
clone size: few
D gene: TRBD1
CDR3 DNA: TGTGCCACCAGTGATCCAGGGACAGGGTACGGCTACACCTTC
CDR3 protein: CATSDPGTGYGYTF

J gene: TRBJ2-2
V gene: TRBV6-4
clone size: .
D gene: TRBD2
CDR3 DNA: TGTGCCAGCGGTCGGGGGGGCGGAACCGGGGAGCTGTTTTTT
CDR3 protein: CASGRGGGTGELFF

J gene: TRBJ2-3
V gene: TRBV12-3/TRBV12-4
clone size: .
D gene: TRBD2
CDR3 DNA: TGTGCCAGCAGTTTCTCACCTCCGGGACTAGCGGGGGTCGGGCAGTATTTT
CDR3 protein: CASSFSPPGLAGVGQYF

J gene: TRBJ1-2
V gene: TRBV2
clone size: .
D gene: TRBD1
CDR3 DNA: TGTGCCAGCAGTGTACGGGACAGGAGCTATGGCTACACCTTC
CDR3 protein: CASSVRDRSYGYTF